This T cell receptor (beta chain) was identified during a study of vaccination and CD4 T cells after COVID-19. V was clipped by 0 bases and J by 4 bases, with 16 bases between them. The CDR3 runs to 16 residues. Germline CDR1 is DFQATT and CDR2 is SNEGSKA (reference sequence). The treatment was: 10-day PBMC culture with coronavirus spike peptide pools or control peptides (ViraFEST assay). Sequence data for DNA of cultured CD4+ T cells were generated by the Oncomine TCR Beta short-read assay. From the PCR reads, TCRdb called clonotypes with MiXCR, one entry per CDR3 protein. This sample has around 15,000 distinct CDR3 sequences, with 52% found just once. Regarding this clonotype: Antigen specificity is unknown.

The source material was CD4+ T cells from blood, cultured in vitro, sampled before SARS-CoV-2 vaccination. This sequence joins TRBV20-1 and TRBJ1-5; D may be TRBD1 (6 bases). The TCR originated in a human donor who had recovered from COVID-19. The CDR3 reads CSARDIEQGGNQPQHF. CDR3 DNA: TGCAGTGCTAGAGATATAGAACAGGGTGGTAATCAGCCCCAGCATTTT.